The TCR beta chain described here comes from a study of cytomegalovirus exposure and HLA in healthy donors. Looked up from germline, CDR1 is SGHAT and CDR2 is FQNNGV. The CDR3 is made up of 15 amino acids. V was pared by 5 bases and J by 8 bases, with 8 bases of the junction left unmatched. About this clone itself: Antigen specificity is unknown.

Study-wide results and caveats: From TCR beta sequences, most subjects' HLA-A and HLA-B alleles were reportedly predicted accurately.

Amplification used 60 Vbeta primers and 13 Jbeta primers. Per the original methods: Unique TCR beta chains totaled some 78 million in a later count, with approximately 11 million of them shared. The data were produced by immunoSEQ multiplex PCR, yet TCRdb's version contains in-frame clones alone and is incomplete. Clone size and V and J calls were adopted from that table, with D and trimming inferred from the DNA. This table has approximately 140,000 clones, 84% appearing once. The chain recombines TRBV11-2 with TRBJ2-1, with 11 bases aligning to TRBD2. Input material: PBMCs. The clonotype was recovered from a man over 45 in good health and CMV-seronegative. The CDR3 sequence: CASSDSGGVFDEQFF. CDR3 bases: TGTGCCAGCAGCGATAGCGGGGGGGTATTCGATGAGCAGTTCTTC.